Reported below is one T cell receptor (beta chain). Per the authors' pipeline: Quantification of nucleated cells was approximated via reference gene primer amplification. This table comes from immunoSEQ multiplex PCR, and its TCRdb copy is limited to in-frame clones, with some not included. V, J and clone size derive from that table, while D and trimming were established from the DNA sequence. This table has about 280,000 clones, around 83% appearing once. These data belong to a study of blood T cell repertoires in COVID-19. The wider study: The analysed material was cDNA or gDNA that came from T cells, B-cell-depleted T cells, or PBMCs.

Germline lookup yields CDR1 SGHNT and CDR2 YYREEE (reference sequence). There are 15 residues in the CDR3. V was cut by 6 bases and J by 5 bases, with 20 bases left in between. The TCR was taken from a man aged 40-49 years who had been exposed to COVID-19. The V gene is TRBV5-4, the J gene TRBJ1-1, with a tentative D call TRBD1 (6 bases). Sequenced: PBMCs or T cells enriched from blood (not recorded which). The CDR3 nucleotides read TGTGCCAGCACCGATTCGGGGGGCGCGGGAACTGAAGCTTTCTTT. Translating gives CASTDSGGAGTEAFF.